What follows are 8 T cell receptor beta chains derived from one specimen sequenced in a study of T cells expressing NK-cell markers (dated by TCRdb to 2018 to 2021). Libraries came from 5' RACE. The run used an Illumina HiSeq 2000. Through TCRdb reprocessing, the reads give one entry per CDR3 protein sequence; DNA is omitted. The sample's records list roughly 180,000 distinct CDR3 sequences. About 19% of the sample is taken by the ten largest. The source material was blood T cells: a sorted CD56 or NKG2C T cell subset, CD4+ or CD8+ T cells, or bulk PBMC T cells (not recorded which). The receptors stem from a man between 18 and 69 years old in good health.

The V and J genes are TRBV6-1 and TRBJ2-5; the TCRdb D gene call, TRBD1, has no DNA to confirm it. CDR3 size: 15 residues. Per germline, CDR1 MNHNS and CDR2 SASEGT. The CDR3 spells CASRRGRDYQETQYF.

This rearrangement joins TRBV6-1 to TRBJ1-1; absent DNA, TCRdb's TRBD1 call cannot be checked. The CDR3 consists of 13 residues. Per the germline V gene, CDR1 is MNHNS and CDR2 is SASEGT. The CDR3 here is CASRRGGGTEAFF.

The chain uses TRBV30 and TRBJ2-5; TCRdb names TRBD1, which stays unverified in the absence of DNA. Per germline, CDR1 GTSNPN and CDR2 SVGIG (reference sequence). The CDR3 extends over 13 amino acids. CDR3 sequence: CAWSAGGQETQYF.

The gene calls are TRBV7-9 and TRBJ1-1; checking the TCRdb D call of TRBD1 is not possible without DNA. Germline loops: CDR1 SEHNR, CDR2 FQNEAQ (reference sequence). The CDR3 is 16 residues long. The CDR3 reads CASSRSGTDDNTEAFF.

CDR3 loop: CASSLGRRGGLYNEQFF. The chain carries TRBV11-2 and TRBJ2-1; TCRdb gives TRBD2 as the D gene, but with no DNA this cannot be confirmed. This CDR3 spans 17 amino acids. Germline assignment: CDR1 SGHAT and CDR2 FQNNGV.

The chain couples TRBV6-5 to TRBJ2-5. Germline CDR1 is MNHEY and CDR2 is SVGAGI. The CDR3 has 14 residues. CDR3 sequence: CASSYTGSQETQYF.

The gene calls are TRBV7-3 and TRBJ2-2; there is no DNA to check the TCRdb D call of TRBD2. From germline, CDR1 is SGHTA and CDR2 FQGTGA. CDR3 size: 15 residues. The chain's CDR3 is CASSPTLVGTGELFF.

The chain recombines TRBV24-1 with TRBJ1-2; no DNA is available, so the TRBD1 call from TCRdb remains unchecked. The CDR3 is made up of 14 amino acids. The germline V gene encodes CDR1 KGHDR and CDR2 SFDVKD. CDR3 in amino acids: CATSDGGQPYGYTF.